This T cell receptor (beta chain) came from a study of blood T cell repertoires in COVID-19. Profiling relied on immunoSEQ multiplex PCR, and the TCRdb table lists in-frame clones only, not all of them. The sample lists more than 200,000 clones, around 90% occurring once. V was shortened by 5 bases and J by 4 bases, with 12 bases between the two germline ends. CDR1 and CDR2 from the germline V gene are SGHKS and YYEKEE (reference sequence). The CDR3 covers 13 residues. Material: peripheral blood. This clonotype was obtained from a woman aged 60-75 years with COVID-19, enrolled during active disease. This chain connects TRBV5-5 to TRBJ1-2; tentatively, D is TRBD1 (6 bases). The CDR3 nucleotides are TGTGCCAGCAGTACCTCAGGGGCCTATGGCTACACCTTC. It is translated as CASSTSGAYGYTF.